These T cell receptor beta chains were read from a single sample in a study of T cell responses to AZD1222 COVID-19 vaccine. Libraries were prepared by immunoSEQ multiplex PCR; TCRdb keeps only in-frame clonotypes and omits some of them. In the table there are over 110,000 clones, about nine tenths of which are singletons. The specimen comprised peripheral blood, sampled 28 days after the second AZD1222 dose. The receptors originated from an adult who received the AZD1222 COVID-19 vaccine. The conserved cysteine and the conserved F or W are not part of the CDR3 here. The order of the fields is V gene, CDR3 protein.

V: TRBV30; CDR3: AWIQRPGVEQF
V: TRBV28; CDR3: ASSSYRDRVYNEQF
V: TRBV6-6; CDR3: ASRPQSTDTQY
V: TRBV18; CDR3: ASSVNREGRGELF
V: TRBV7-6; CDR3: ASSLNRARQETQY
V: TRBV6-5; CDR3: ASGGKARTTDTQY
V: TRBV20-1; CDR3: SASATEGRNQPQH
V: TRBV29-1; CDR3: SVFDSMNTEAF
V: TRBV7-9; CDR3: ASSLGMDTEAF
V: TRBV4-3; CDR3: ASSQAGWGTLNYGYT
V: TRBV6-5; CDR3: ASKGRDIQY
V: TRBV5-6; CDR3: ASSFWIENNSPLH
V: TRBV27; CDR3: ASSLAGAANSPLH
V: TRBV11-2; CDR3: ASSLLAGSTNTGELF
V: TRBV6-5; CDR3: ASSRTYTDTQY
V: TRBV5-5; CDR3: ASSPIPGPTEAF
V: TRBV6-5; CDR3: ASSQQGRGEKLF
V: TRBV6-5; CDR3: ASSRDRASNQPQH
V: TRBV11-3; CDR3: ASSAGLATYNEQF
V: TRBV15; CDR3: ATSIPGHYGYT
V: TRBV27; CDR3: ASSPRQGLGGGGIQY
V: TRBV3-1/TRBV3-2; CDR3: ASSQGGLSNQPQH